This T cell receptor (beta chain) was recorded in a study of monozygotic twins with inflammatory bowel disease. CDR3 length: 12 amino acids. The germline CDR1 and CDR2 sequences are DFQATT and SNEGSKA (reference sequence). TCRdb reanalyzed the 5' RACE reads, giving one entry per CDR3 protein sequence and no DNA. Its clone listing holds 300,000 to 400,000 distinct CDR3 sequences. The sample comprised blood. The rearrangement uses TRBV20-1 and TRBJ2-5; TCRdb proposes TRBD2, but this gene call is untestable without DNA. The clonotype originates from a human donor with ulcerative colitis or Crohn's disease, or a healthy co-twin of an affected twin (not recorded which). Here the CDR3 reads CSELARQETQYF.